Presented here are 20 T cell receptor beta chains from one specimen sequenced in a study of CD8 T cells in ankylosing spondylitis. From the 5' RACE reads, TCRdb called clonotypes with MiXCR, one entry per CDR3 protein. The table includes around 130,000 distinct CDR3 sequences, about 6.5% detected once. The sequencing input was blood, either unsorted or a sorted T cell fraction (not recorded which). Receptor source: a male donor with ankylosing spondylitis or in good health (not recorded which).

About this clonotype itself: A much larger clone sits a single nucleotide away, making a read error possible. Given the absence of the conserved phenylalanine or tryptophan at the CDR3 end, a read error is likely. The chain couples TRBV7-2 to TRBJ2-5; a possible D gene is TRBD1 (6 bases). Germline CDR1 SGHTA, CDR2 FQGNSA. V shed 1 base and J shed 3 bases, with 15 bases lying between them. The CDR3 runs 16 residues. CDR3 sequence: CASSLVNRVGEETQYY. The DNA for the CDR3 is TGTGCCAGCAGCTTAGTGAACAGGGTAGGGGAAGAGACCCAGTACTAC.

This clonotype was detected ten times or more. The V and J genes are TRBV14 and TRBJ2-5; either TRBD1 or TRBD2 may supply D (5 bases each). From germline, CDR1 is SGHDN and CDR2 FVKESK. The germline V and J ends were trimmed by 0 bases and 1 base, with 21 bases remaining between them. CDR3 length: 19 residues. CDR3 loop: CASSQDADWGTPFQETQYF. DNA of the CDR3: TGTGCCAGCAGCCAAGATGCGGATTGGGGGACGCCATTCCAAGAGACCCAGTACTTC.

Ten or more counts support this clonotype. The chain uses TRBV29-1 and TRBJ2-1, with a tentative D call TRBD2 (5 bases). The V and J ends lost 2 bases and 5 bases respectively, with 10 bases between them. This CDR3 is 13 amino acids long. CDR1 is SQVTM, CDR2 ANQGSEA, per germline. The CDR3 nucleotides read TGCAGCGTTGAAAAGAGGGTACACAATGAGCAGTTCTTC. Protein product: CSVEKRVHNEQFF.

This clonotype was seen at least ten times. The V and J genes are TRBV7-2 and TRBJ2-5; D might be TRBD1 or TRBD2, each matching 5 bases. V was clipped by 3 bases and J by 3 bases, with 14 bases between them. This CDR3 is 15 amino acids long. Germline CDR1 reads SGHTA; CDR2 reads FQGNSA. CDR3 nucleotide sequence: TGTGCCAGCAGCTTTACTCGGGACGCTAAAGAGACCCAGTACTTC. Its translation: CASSFTRDAKETQYF. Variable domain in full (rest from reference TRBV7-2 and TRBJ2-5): GAGVSQSPSNKVTEKGKDVELRCDPISGHTALYWYRQSLGQGLEFLIYFQGNSAPDKSGLPSDRFSAERTGGSVSTLTIQRTQQEDSAVYLCASSFTRDAKETQYFGPGTRLLVL.

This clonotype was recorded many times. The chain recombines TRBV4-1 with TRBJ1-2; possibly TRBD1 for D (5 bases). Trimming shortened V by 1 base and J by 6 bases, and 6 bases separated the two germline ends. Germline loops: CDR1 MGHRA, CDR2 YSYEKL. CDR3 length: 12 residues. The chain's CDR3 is CASSQVGDGYTF. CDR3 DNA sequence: TGCGCCAGCAGCCAAGTGGGGGATGGCTACACCTTC.

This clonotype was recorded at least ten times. The CDR3 sequence: CASSLGGGPAFF. The CDR3 DNA reads TGCGCCAGCAGCTTGGGGGGCGGTCCAGCTTTCTTT. The chain joins TRBV5-1 to TRBJ1-1; D may be TRBD1 (5 bases). Looked up from germline, CDR1 is SGHRS and CDR2 is YFSETQ. With 0 bases removed from V and 10 bases from J, the gap between germline ends came to 10 bases. The length of the CDR3 is 12 residues.

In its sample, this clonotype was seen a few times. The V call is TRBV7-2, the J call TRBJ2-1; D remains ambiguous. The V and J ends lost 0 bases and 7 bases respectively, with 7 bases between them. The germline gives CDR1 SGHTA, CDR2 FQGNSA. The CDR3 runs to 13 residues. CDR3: CASSLADLNEQFF. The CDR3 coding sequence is TGTGCCAGCAGCTTAGCGGACCTTAATGAGCAGTTCTTC.

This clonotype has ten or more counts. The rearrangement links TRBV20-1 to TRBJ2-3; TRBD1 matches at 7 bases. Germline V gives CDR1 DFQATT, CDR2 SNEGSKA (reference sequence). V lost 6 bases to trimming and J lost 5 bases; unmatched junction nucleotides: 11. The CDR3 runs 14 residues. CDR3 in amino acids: CSAEGQDLRDTQYF. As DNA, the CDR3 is TGCAGTGCGGAAGGACAGGACCTGAGAGATACGCAGTATTTT.

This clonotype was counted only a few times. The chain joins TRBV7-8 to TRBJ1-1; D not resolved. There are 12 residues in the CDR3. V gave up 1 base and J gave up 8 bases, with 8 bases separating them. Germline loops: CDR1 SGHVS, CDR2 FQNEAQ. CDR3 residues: CASSLVSAEAFF. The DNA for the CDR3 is TGTGCCAGCAGCTTAGTTTCGGCGGAAGCTTTCTTT.

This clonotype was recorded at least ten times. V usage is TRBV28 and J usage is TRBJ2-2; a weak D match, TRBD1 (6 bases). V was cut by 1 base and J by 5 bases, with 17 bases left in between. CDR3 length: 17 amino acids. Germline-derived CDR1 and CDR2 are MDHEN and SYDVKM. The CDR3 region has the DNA TGTGCCAGCAGTTTATCCCCAAACAGGGTTAGGACCGGGGAGCTGTTTTTT. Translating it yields CASSLSPNRVRTGELFF.

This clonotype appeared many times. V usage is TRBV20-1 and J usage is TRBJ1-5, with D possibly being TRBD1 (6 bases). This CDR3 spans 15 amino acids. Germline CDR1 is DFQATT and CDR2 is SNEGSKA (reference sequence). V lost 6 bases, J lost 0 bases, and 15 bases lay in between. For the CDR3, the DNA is TGCAGTGCGCAAGAGGGGACACATAGCAATCAGCCCCAGCATTTT. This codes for CSAQEGTHSNQPQHF.

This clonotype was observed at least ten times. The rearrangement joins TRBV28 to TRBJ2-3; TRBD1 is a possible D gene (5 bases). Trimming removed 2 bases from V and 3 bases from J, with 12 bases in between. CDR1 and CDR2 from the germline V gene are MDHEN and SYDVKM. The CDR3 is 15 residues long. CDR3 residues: CASSLPQDVTDTQYF. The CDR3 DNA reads TGTGCCAGCAGTTTACCACAGGACGTAACAGATACGCAGTATTTT. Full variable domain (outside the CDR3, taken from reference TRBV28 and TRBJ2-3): DVKVTQSSRYLVKRTGEKVFLECVQDMDHENMFWYRQDPGLGLRLIYFSYDVKMKEKGDIPEGYSVSREKKERFSLILESASTNQTSMYLCASSLPQDVTDTQYFGPGTRLTVL.

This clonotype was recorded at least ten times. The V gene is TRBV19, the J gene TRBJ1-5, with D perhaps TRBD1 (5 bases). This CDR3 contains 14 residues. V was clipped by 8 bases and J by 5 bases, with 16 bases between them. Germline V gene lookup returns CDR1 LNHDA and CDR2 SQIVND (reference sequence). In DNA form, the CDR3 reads TGTGCCAGTCCGGGGGGGGGTCTCGATCAGCCCCAGCATTTT. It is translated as CASPGGGLDQPQHF.

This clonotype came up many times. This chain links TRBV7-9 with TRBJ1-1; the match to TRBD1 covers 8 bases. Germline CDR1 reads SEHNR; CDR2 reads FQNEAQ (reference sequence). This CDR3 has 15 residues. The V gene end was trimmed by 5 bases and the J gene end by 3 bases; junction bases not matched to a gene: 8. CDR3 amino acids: CASSPGQGPYTEAFF. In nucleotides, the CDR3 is TGTGCCAGCAGCCCCGGACAGGGACCTTACACTGAAGCTTTCTTT.

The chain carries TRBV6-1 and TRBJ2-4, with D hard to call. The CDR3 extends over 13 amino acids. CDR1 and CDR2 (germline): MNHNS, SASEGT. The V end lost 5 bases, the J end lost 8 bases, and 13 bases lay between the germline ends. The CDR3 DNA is TGTGCCAGCAGTCTAGTCCTCCCTGACATTCAGTACTTC. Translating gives CASSLVLPDIQYF.

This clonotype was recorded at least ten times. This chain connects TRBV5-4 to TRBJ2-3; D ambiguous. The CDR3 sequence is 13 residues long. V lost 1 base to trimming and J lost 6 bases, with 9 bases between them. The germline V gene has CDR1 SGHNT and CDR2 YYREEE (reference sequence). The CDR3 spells CASSLSWWDTQYF. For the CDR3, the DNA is TGTGCCAGCAGCTTGTCCTGGTGGGATACGCAGTATTTT.

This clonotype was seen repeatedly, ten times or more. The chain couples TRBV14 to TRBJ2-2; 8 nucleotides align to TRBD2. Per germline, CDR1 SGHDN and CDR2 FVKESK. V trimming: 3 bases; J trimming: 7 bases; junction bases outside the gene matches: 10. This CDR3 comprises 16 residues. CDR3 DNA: TGTGCCAGCAGCCAGGCCGGGACTAGTCCCGGCGGGGAGCTGTTTTTT. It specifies CASSQAGTSPGGELFF.

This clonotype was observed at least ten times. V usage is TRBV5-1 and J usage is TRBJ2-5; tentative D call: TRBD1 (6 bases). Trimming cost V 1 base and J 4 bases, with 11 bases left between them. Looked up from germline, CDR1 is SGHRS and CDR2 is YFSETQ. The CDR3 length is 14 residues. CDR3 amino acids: CASSLPQGGETQYF. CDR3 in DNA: TGCGCCAGCAGCTTGCCCCAAGGGGGAGAGACCCAGTACTTC.

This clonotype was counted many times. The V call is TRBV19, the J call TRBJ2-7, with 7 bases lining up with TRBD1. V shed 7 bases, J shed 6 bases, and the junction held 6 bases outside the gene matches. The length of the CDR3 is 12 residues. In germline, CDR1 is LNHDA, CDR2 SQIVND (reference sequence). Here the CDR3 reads CASTTTGTEQYF. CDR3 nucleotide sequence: TGTGCCAGTACCACGACAGGGACCGAGCAGTACTTC.

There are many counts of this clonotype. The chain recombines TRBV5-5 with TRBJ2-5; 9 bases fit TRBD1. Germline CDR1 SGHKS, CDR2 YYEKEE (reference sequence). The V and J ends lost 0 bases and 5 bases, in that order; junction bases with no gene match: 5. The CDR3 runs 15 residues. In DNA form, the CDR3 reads TGTGCCAGCAGCTTGGGGGGACAGGGTTTTGAGACCCAGTACTTC. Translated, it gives CASSLGGQGFETQYF.